Many counts were recorded for the clone carrying this T cell receptor (beta chain). Its target is unknown. RNA transcripts gave rise to amplified TCR beta CDR3 regions. The TCR CDR3 first-round RT-PCR relied on the HTBI primer set. TCRdb reprocessed the multiplex PCR reads with MiXCR, giving one entry per CDR3 protein. The table lists hundreds of thousands of distinct CDR3 sequences, roughly 14% of them singletons. This entry belongs to a study of T cells in Graves' hyperthyroidism and ophthalmopathy. Study observations and caveats: Ophthalmopathy was distinguished from stable hyperthyroidism by 13 V-J signatures. Ophthalmopathy, as predicted by the model, came a median 6.5 months after the prediction.

The material sequenced was blood. The TCR was taken from a woman in her thirties or forties with Graves' ophthalmopathy.

The CDR3 DNA is TGTGCCAGCAGCCAAAGCGATTTGAAGTACTTC. Amino acid sequence: CASSQSDLKYF. The chain combines TRBV4-2 with TRBJ2-7; D is unclear. V lost 2 bases and J 11 bases, leaving 10 bases between the germline ends. Looked up from germline, CDR1 is LGHNA and CDR2 is YNFKEQ. CDR3 length equals 11 residues.